This T cell receptor (beta chain) appears in the sequencing data of a study of vaccination and CD4 T cells after COVID-19. Described treatment: roughly 10-day PBMC culture with coronavirus spike peptide pools or control peptides (ViraFEST assay). This clonotype was observed a few times. Its antigen is still unknown. The Oncomine TCR Beta short-read assay sequenced DNA from cultured CD4+ T cells. Each CDR3 protein is one row after TCRdb ran MiXCR on the PCR reads. Of some 15,000 distinct CDR3 sequences in the sample, roughly 61% were seen once. The TCR sequence derives from a human donor who had recovered from COVID-19. The sample comprised CD4+ T cells from blood, cultured in vitro.

DNA for the CDR3: TGTGCCAGCAGTACGCGGCGGCCTAGCAATCAGCCCCAGCATTTT. This gives the protein CASSTRRPSNQPQHF. The chain recombines TRBV7-9 with TRBJ1-5; D unclear. The CDR3 has 15 amino acids. The V and J ends lost 6 bases and 0 bases respectively, with 12 bases between them. Germline loops: CDR1 SEHNR, CDR2 FQNEAQ (reference sequence).